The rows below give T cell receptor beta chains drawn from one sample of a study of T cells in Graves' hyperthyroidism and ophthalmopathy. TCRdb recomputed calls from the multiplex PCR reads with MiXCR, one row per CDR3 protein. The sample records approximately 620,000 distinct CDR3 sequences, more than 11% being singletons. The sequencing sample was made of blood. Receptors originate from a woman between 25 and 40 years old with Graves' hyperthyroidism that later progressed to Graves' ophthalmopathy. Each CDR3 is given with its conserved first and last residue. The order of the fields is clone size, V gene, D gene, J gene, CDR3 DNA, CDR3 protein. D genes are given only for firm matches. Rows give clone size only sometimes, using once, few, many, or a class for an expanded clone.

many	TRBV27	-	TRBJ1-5	TGTGCCAGCAGGAATGGGGGAAATGGCAATCAGCCCCAGCATTTT	CASRNGGNGNQPQHF
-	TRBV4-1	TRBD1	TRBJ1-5	TGCGCCAGCAGCTACGGGGACAGGGACAATCAGCCCCAGCATTTT	CASSYGDRDNQPQHF
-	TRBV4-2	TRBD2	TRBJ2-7	TGTGCCAGCAGCCCCACGTCTAGCGGATACGAGCAGTACTTC	CASSPTSSGYEQYF
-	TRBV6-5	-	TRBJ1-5	TGTGCCAGCAGTTACAATGGACCCGACCAGCCCCAGCATTTT	CASSYNGPDQPQHF
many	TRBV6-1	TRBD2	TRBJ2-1	TGTGCCAGCAGTGTTCTCGGGACTAGCGGGAGGGAGAATGAGCAGTTCTTC	CASSVLGTSGRENEQFF
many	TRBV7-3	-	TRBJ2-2	TGTGCCAGCAGCCCTGGCAGGAGTCGGACCGGGGAGCTGTTTTTT	CASSPGRSRTGELFF
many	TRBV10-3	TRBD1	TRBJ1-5	TGTGCCATCAGTGAGTCCACAGGGGTTCAGCCCCAGCATTTT	CAISESTGVQPQHF
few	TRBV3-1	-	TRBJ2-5	TGTGCCAGCAGCCGGAACAGGGCCTTTGGTGAGACCCAGTACTTC	CASSRNRAFGETQYF
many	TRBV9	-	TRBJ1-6	TGTGCCAGCAGCGTAGAAGGGAGGGGGTTTGAGTCACCCCTCCACTTT	CASSVEGRGFESPLHF
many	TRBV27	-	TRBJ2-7	TGTGCCAGCAGTGCCCGGGACTCCTACGAGCAGTACTTC	CASSARDSYEQYF
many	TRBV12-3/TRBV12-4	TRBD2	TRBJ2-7	TGTGCCAGCATCCATAGCGGGAGGGGAGAGCAGTACTTC	CASIHSGRGEQYF
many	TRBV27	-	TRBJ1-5	TGTGCCAGCACTACGGTGGGTGGAAGCAATCAGCCCCAGCATTTT	CASTTVGGSNQPQHF
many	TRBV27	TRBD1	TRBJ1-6	TGTGCCAGCAGTCCGGGACAGTCTAATTCACCCCTCCACTTT	CASSPGQSNSPLHF
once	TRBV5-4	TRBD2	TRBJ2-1	TGTGCCAGCAGGGCGGGAGGGATGGATGAGCAGTTCTTC	CASRAGGMDEQFF
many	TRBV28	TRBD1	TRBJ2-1	TGTGCCAGCAGCACAGGGGAATACAGCTCCTACAATGAGCAGTTCTTC	CASSTGEYSSYNEQFF
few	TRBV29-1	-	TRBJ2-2	TGCAGCGTTGCGAATGGGGCCGGGGAGCTGTTTTTT	CSVANGAGELFF
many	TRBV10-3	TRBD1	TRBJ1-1	TGTGCCATCAGAGATCCGGGACAGGAGAACACTGAAGCTTTCTTT	CAIRDPGQENTEAFF
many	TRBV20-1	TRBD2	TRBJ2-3	TGCAGTGCCAGGTCCCTAGCGGGAACTGATACGCAGTATTTT	CSARSLAGTDTQYF
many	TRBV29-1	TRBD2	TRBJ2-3	TGCAGCGTGGGGGGCGGGAGGAGCACAGATACGCAGTATTTT	CSVGGGRSTDTQYF
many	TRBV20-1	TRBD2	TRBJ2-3	TGCAGTGCTAGGTTGCTAGGGACTAGCGGATCCACAGATACGCAGTATTTT	CSARLLGTSGSTDTQYF
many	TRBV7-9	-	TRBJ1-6	TGTGCCAGCAGCCCCTTAGAGGGAGATAATTCACCCCTCCACTTT	CASSPLEGDNSPLHF
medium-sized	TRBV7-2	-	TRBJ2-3	TGTGCCAGCAGCGGGGAGATCCTTCCAGGCACAGATACGCAGTATTTT	CASSGEILPGTDTQYF
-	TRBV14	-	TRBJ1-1	TGTGCCAGCAGCCATGGAACTGGGGGGATGGACACTGAAGCTTTCTTT	CASSHGTGGMDTEAFF
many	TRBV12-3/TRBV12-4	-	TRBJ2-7	TGTGCCAGCAGACCGGGACGGGCTTTCTACGAGCAGTACTTC	CASRPGRAFYEQYF
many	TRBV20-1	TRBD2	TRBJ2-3	TGCAGTGCTAGGAAGGATAGTGCGACTAGCAGAACAGATACGCAGTATTTT	CSARKDSATSRTDTQYF
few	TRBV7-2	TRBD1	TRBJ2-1	TGTGCCAGCAGCTTAGACCAGGGGGCGAATGAGCAGTTCTTC	CASSLDQGANEQFF
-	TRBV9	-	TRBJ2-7	TGTGCCAGCAGCGCCTATATCGGCGAGCAGTACTTC	CASSAYIGEQYF
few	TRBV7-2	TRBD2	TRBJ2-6	TGTGCCAGCAGCACCGGGGGGAGGGTCTCTGGGGCCAACGTCCTGACTTTC	CASSTGGRVSGANVLTF
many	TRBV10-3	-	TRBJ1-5	TGTGCCATCTGGGAGATGGGTCAGCCCCAGCATTTT	CAIWEMGQPQHF
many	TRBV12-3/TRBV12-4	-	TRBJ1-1	TGTGCCAGCACCTGGCGTGTGGAGGGCGTGGACACTGAAGCTTTCTTT	CASTWRVEGVDTEAFF
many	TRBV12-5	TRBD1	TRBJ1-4	TGTGCTAGTGGTTTGGTACTCCGGAGGACAGGGGGAGATTGGGCCCCTGAAAAACTGTTTTTT	CASGLVLRRTGGDWAPEKLFF
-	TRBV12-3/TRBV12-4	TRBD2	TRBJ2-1	TGTGCCAGCACCCGCCTGGAGGCGACTAGCGAACTTTTTAGGTCGAGGGGGAGGAATGAGCAGTTCTTC	CASTRLEATSELFRSRGRNEQFF